Listed here are 9 T cell receptor beta chains from one sample, sequenced in a study of CD8 T cells in ankylosing spondylitis. Using its own MiXCR run on the 5' RACE reads, TCRdb lists one record per CDR3 protein. The data hold fewer than 350,000 distinct CDR3 sequences, with around 10% observed a single time. The sequenced material came from blood, either unsorted or a sorted T cell fraction (not recorded which). The source is a female donor with ankylosing spondylitis or in good health (not recorded which).

This clonotype has more than one count but fewer than ten. The chain is built from TRBV5-1 and TRBJ2-3; 9 bases map to TRBD1. The CDR3 totals 15 residues. The V gene end was trimmed by 2 bases and the J gene end by 2 bases; junction bases not matched to a gene: 3. CDR1 and CDR2 from the germline V gene are SGHRS and YFSETQ. The CDR3 here is CASSFGTGHTDTQYF. The CDR3 DNA reads as TGCGCCAGCAGCTTCGGGACAGGGCACACAGATACGCAGTATTTT.

This clonotype was recorded at least ten times. The chain has TRBV5-1 and TRBJ2-1, with 9 bases fitting TRBD2. V trimming: 4 bases; J trimming: 5 bases; junction bases outside the gene matches: 7. CDR3 size: 15 residues. The germline gives CDR1 SGHRS, CDR2 YFSETQ. The CDR3 sequence: CASSPAAGGNNEQFF. The CDR3 region has the DNA TGCGCCAGCAGCCCCGCAGCGGGGGGAAACAATGAGCAGTTCTTC.

There are many counts of this clonotype. The gene calls are TRBV5-1 and TRBJ2-7; a weak D match, TRBD2 (6 bases). V lost 3 bases, J lost 1 base, and 8 bases lay in between. From germline, CDR1 is SGHRS and CDR2 YFSETQ. This CDR3 is built from 13 residues. In nucleotides, the CDR3 is TGCGCCAGCAGCTGGGGACTGTCCTACGAGCAGTACTTC. Translated, it gives CASSWGLSYEQYF.

This clonotype occurred a few times. The chain links TRBV7-9 to TRBJ1-2; D remains unclear. V was pared by 5 bases and J by 8 bases, with 15 bases between. The CDR3 consists of 13 residues. Germline CDR1 is SEHNR and CDR2 is FQNEAQ (reference sequence). This chain's CDR3 is CASSLSTKQGYTF. DNA for the CDR3: TGTGCCAGCAGCCTCAGCACCAAACAGGGCTACACCTTC.

This clonotype was observed a handful of times. As DNA, the CDR3 is TGTGCCTGGAGTAGGGCCTTTACAGTAAATGAGCAGTTCTTC. It encodes CAWSRAFTVNEQFF. The chain links TRBV30 to TRBJ2-1; D is unresolved. CDR1 is GTSNPN and CDR2 is SVGIG in the germline V gene (reference sequence). The V end lost 2 bases, the J end lost 7 bases, and 15 bases lay between the germline ends. The CDR3 spans 14 residues.

The chain is built from TRBV30 and TRBJ2-3; 8 nucleotides agree with TRBD2. Germline CDR1 and CDR2: GTSNPN and SVGIG (reference sequence). This CDR3 has 14 residues. The CDR3 DNA reads as TGTGCTTATCGGGGGGGGGCCCGTCCAGATACGCAGTATTTT. Its translation: CAYRGGARPDTQYF.

This clonotype was recorded many times. V gene TRBV5-8 combines with J gene TRBJ2-2; D is unresolved. The V and J ends lost 6 bases and 0 bases respectively, with 15 bases between them. Per germline, CDR1 SGHTS and CDR2 YDEGEE. This CDR3 spans 16 amino acids. The CDR3 here is CASNELGASNTGELFF. The CDR3 DNA is TGTGCCAGCAATGAATTAGGAGCCTCGAACACCGGGGAGCTGTTTTTT.

This clonotype came up once. This sequence joins TRBV20-1 and TRBJ2-5, with D possibly matching TRBD1 (6 bases). From germline, CDR1 is DFQATT and CDR2 SNEGSKA (reference sequence). This CDR3 has 13 residues. V shed 5 bases and J shed 8 bases, with 18 bases lying between them. The CDR3: CSAGQGTSHTQYF. The CDR3 nucleotides read TGCAGTGCTGGCCAGGGGACCTCACACACCCAGTACTTC.

In its sample, this clonotype was seen a few times. The V gene is TRBV7-2, the J gene TRBJ2-7, with TRBD2 matching 11 bases. CDR3 length: 15 amino acids. V was clipped by 5 bases and J by 4 bases; unmatched bases: 7. The germline gives CDR1 SGHTA, CDR2 FQGNSA. DNA for the CDR3: TGTGCCAGCAGCCCCCGACTAGCGGGGCAGTACGAGCAGTACTTC. Amino acid sequence: CASSPRLAGQYEQYF. Complete variable domain (other parts from reference TRBV7-2 and TRBJ2-7): GAGVSQSPSNKVTEKGKDVELRCDPISGHTALYWYRQSLGQGLEFLIYFQGNSAPDKSGLPSDRFSAERTGGSVSTLTIQRTQQEDSAVYLCASSPRLAGQYEQYFGPGTRLTVT.